This T cell receptor (beta chain) was captured in a study of PD-1 blockade in classical Hodgkin lymphoma. Study observations and caveats: Undefined causes, possibly disease activity or prior therapy, underlie the repertoire differences. Significantly greater TCR diversity emerged by C4D1 in CD4+ cells but not CD8+ cells. Complete responders showed a baseline diversity that resembled the diversity of newly diagnosed patients.

Time point of the sample: cycle 4 day 1 (C4D1), after five to seven weeks of nivolumab. Each patient's relapse followed autologous stem cell transplantation, and brentuximab vedotin exposure varied. The patients, who had relapsed/refractory classical Hodgkin lymphoma, achieved best responses of complete response, partial response or progressive disease. In regard to this clone: As yet, its antigen is unknown.

Sequencing was performed with immunoSEQ multiplex PCR; in TCRdb, only in-frame clones are kept and a portion is missing. Among about 9,200 clones, 70% to 90% were seen once, and the ten largest hold less than 40%. Trimming pared 2 bases from V and 0 bases from J, leaving 11 bases between. Germline values: CDR1 GTSNPN, CDR2 SVGIG (reference sequence). CDR3 length equals 14 residues. The starting material was peripheral blood mononuclear cells (PBMCs), obtained before the fourth cycle of nivolumab. The V and J genes are TRBV30 and TRBJ2-7, with D maybe TRBD2 (6 bases). This clonotype originated in a human donor with classical Hodgkin lymphoma. CDR3 nucleotides: TGTGCCTGGAGTTCGGGACTCTACTCCTACGAGCAGTACTTC. Its protein product is CAWSSGLYSYEQYF. Using reference TRBV30 and TRBJ2-7 for the parts outside the CDR3, the full variable domain is SQTIHQWPATLVQPVGSPLSLECTVEGTSNPNLYWYRQAAGRGLQLLFYSVGIGQISSEVPQNLSASRPQDRQFILSSKKLLLSDSGFYLCAWSSGLYSYEQYFGPGTRLTVT.